Below, 14 T cell receptor beta chains from the same sample are listed, as sequenced in a study of T cells in Graves' hyperthyroidism and ophthalmopathy. Amplified TCR beta CDR3 regions came from RNA transcripts. When the TCR CDR3 underwent first-round RT-PCR, the HTBI primer set was used. TCRdb used MiXCR to reprocess the multiplex PCR reads, holding one entry per CDR3 protein. The sample shows 700,000 to 950,000 distinct CDR3 sequences, under 45% of them seen only once. Sequencing was carried out using blood. The receptors come from a woman aged 40 to 50 with Graves' hyperthyroidism.

V is TRBV6-5 and J is TRBJ2-5; TRBD1 matches at 11 bases. Trimming at V came to 8 bases and at J to 5 bases, leaving 7 bases not matched to a gene. This CDR3 comprises 14 residues. Germline V gene data show CDR1 as MNHEY and CDR2 as SVGAGI. CDR3 residues: CASGGTGGLETQYF. CDR3 nucleotide sequence: TGTGCCAGCGGTGGGACAGGGGGTTTGGAGACCCAGTACTTC.

This clonotype was counted many times. V usage is TRBV7-3 and J usage is TRBJ2-2, with D maybe TRBD1 (5 bases). Trimming shortened V by 5 bases and J by 4 bases, and 14 bases separated the two germline ends. CDR1 and CDR2 (germline): SGHTA, FQGTGA. The CDR3 extends over 15 amino acids. CDR3 sequence: CASSGASRGTGELFF. In nucleotides, the CDR3 is TGTGCCAGCAGCGGGGCTTCGCGTGGCACCGGGGAGCTGTTTTTT.

To note about this clonotype: Since a much larger clone is just one base distant, this may be a read error. The chain recombines TRBV12-3 or TRBV12-4 with TRBJ2-7, with D unclear. The CDR3 loop spans 12 amino acids. The CDR3 here is CAGSPQGLGQYF. CDR3 DNA: TGTGCCGGCAGCCCACAAGGTTTAGGGCAGTACTTC.

Concerning this clonotype: The conserved final phenylalanine or tryptophan is absent from the CDR3, which likely points to a read error. V is TRBV6-5 and J is TRBJ2-7, with D perhaps matching TRBD2 (5 bases). Trimming pared 5 bases from V and 5 bases from J, leaving 19 bases between. The CDR3 is made up of 15 amino acids. The germline CDR1 and CDR2 sequences are MNHEY and SVGAGI. The CDR3 is CASSLGRDGHHEQYL. The CDR3 DNA is TGTGCCAGCAGTCTCGGACGGGATGGGCACCACGAGCAGTACCTC.

Notes on this clonotype: An end of the junction does not agree with germline; a read error may underlie this. The chain carries TRBV15 and TRBJ1-5; 7 nucleotides align to TRBD1. Per germline, CDR1 LNHNV and CDR2 YYDKDF (reference sequence). There are 15 residues in the CDR3. CDR3 loop: CATGSPRQGGQPQHF. CDR3 nucleotides: TGTGCCACCGGCAGCCCCCGACAGGGTGGACAGCCCCAGCATTTT.

This clonotype was detected many times. CDR3 amino acids: CASTEGTGAYEQYF. The CDR3 DNA is TGTGCCAGCACCGAAGGGACAGGGGCCTACGAGCAGTACTTC. The chain uses TRBV2 and TRBJ2-7; 10 bases align to TRBD1. Germline CDR1 reads SNHLY; CDR2 reads FYNNEI. The CDR3 is 14 residues long. V trimming: 7 bases; J trimming: 2 bases; junction bases outside the gene matches: 5.

This clonotype was seen repeatedly, ten times or more. The chain uses TRBV7-2 and TRBJ1-4; 7 nucleotides agree with TRBD1. The junction had 4 bases not matched to a gene; V was cut back by 1 base and J by 8 bases. The CDR3 sequence is 14 residues long. Germline CDR1 and CDR2: SGHTA and FQGNSA. The CDR3 spells CASSLDPDREKLFF. CDR3 sequence (DNA): TGTGCCAGCAGCTTAGATCCGGACAGGGAAAAACTGTTTTTT. The full variable domain, rest sourced from reference TRBV7-2 and TRBJ1-4, is GAGVSQSPSNKVTEKGKDVELRCDPISGHTALYWYRQSLGQGLEFLIYFQGNSAPDKSGLPSDRFSAERTGGSVSTLTIQRTQQEDSAVYLCASSLDPDREKLFFGSGTQLSVL.

In its sample, this clonotype was seen a few times. V and J are TRBV12-3 or TRBV12-4 and TRBJ2-7; TRBD1 matches 9 bases. The trim removed 2 bases at V and 4 bases at J, leaving 9 bases unmatched. This CDR3 is built from 16 residues. This chain's CDR3 is CASSLLSGTGTYEQYF. CDR3 coding DNA: TGTGCCAGCAGTTTATTGTCCGGGACAGGGACATACGAGCAGTACTTC.

This clonotype was found a few times. V is TRBV5-1 and J is TRBJ1-1; TRBD1 agrees at 7 bases. The CDR3 extends over 15 amino acids. Germline-derived CDR1 and CDR2 are SGHRS and YFSETQ. V lost 3 bases, J lost 1 base, and 6 bases stayed unmatched. CDR3 loop: CASSSSRTGNTEAFF. The DNA of the CDR3 is TGCGCCAGCAGCTCGTCTAGGACAGGGAACACTGAAGCTTTCTTT.

The chain employs TRBV6-2 or TRBV6-3 and TRBJ2-7; D ambiguous. The germline V gene encodes CDR1 MNHEY and CDR2 SVGEGT. Trimming pared 4 bases from V and 4 bases from J, leaving 11 bases between. This CDR3 is built from 13 residues. The CDR3 protein is CASSSYYRYEQYF. The CDR3 nucleotides are TGTGCCAGCAGTTCTTACTACCGTTACGAGCAGTACTTC.

V gene TRBV20-1 combines with J gene TRBJ1-2; TRBD1 aligns across 9 bases. J lost 2 bases, V lost 2 bases, and 3 bases had no gene match. The V gene's germline CDR1 is DFQATT and CDR2 SNEGSKA (reference sequence). This CDR3 spans 14 amino acids. CDR3 bases: TGCAGTGCTAGACAAGGACAGGGGAACTATGGCTACACCTTC. Amino acid sequence: CSARQGQGNYGYTF.

Worth noting for this clonotype: A read error may explain this, as a much larger clone is one base away. The chain carries TRBV19 and TRBJ1-1; no firm D call. This CDR3 comprises 13 residues. The V end lost 5 bases, the J end lost 4 bases, and 11 bases lay between the germline ends. Germline V gene lookup returns CDR1 LNHDA and CDR2 SQIVND (reference sequence). The CDR3 sequence is CASSPLTSTEAFF. The CDR3, as DNA: TGTGCCAGTAGTCCGTTGACGAGCACTGAAGCTTTCTTT.

Concerning this clonotype itself: This clone may be a read error of a much larger clone one base away. The V and J genes are TRBV7-2 and TRBJ1-1; the D is unclear. This CDR3 is 14 amino acids long. V was pared by 6 bases and J by 4 bases, with 15 bases between. From germline, CDR1 is SGHTA and CDR2 FQGNSA. This chain's CDR3 is CASRMLYGRTEAFF. The CDR3 region has the DNA TGTGCCAGCAGGATGCTTTACGGGCGCACTGAAGCTTTCTTT.

DNA for the CDR3: TGTGCCAGCAGCCACATACTGACCCCACAGGGTGCGGAGGAAAAACTGTTTTTT. Its protein is CASSHILTPQGAEEKLFF. The chain links TRBV2 to TRBJ1-4; maybe TRBD1 (6 bases). V lost 6 bases to trimming and J lost 8 bases, with 28 bases between them. Germline V gene lookup returns CDR1 SNHLY and CDR2 FYNNEI. The length of the CDR3 is 18 residues. The full variable domain, completed using reference TRBV2 and TRBJ1-4, is EPEVTQTPSHQVTQMGQEVILRCVPISNHLYFYWYRQILGQKVEFLVSFYNNEISEKSEIFDDQFSVERPDGSNFTLKIRSTKLEDSAMYFCASSHILTPQGAEEKLFFGSGTQLSVL.